Following are 5 T cell receptor beta chains from one sample sequenced in a study of cytomegalovirus exposure and HLA in healthy donors. PCR amplification relied on 60 Vbeta primers (plus 13 Jbeta primers). Here immunoSEQ multiplex PCR was the method, and the copy in TCRdb shows in-frame clones only, minus some. The sample lists under 150,000 clones, more than 60% occurring once. The sequenced sample consisted of PBMCs. The source is a woman aged 50 to 60 in good health and CMV-seropositive.

This clone was detected a few times. The rearrangement links TRBV4-1 to TRBJ1-2, with 7 bases identical to TRBD1. CDR1 is MGHRA and CDR2 is YSYEKL in the germline V gene. Unmatched junction bases numbered 4, after V lost 0 bases and J lost 6 bases. The CDR3 is made up of 14 amino acids. This chain's CDR3 is CASSQEDRINGYTF. The CDR3 coding sequence is TGCGCCAGCAGCCAAGAGGACAGGATAAATGGCTACACCTTC.

This clone has more than one count but fewer than ten. V is TRBV7-2 and J is TRBJ1-3, with D unresolved. CDR3 length: 20 residues. Germline V gene lookup returns CDR1 SGHTA and CDR2 FQGNSA. Deletions cut 0 bases from V and 1 base from J, with 22 bases between. CDR3 DNA: TGTGCCAGCAGCTTAGCCCCCTACTCGGGAAAACTTGTGTCTGGAAACACCATATATTTT. Amino acid sequence: CASSLAPYSGKLVSGNTIYF. Complete variable domain (other parts from reference TRBV7-2 and TRBJ1-3): GAGVSQSPSNKVTEKGKDVELRCDPISGHTALYWYRQSLGQGLEFLIYFQGNSAPDKSGLPSDRFSAERTGGSVSTLTIQRTQQEDSAVYLCASSLAPYSGKLVSGNTIYFGEGSWLTVV.

The rearrangement links TRBV5-1 to TRBJ2-3; possibly TRBD1 for D (6 bases). With 5 bases removed from V and 0 bases from J, the gap between germline ends came to 19 bases. This CDR3 has 17 residues. Germline V CDR1 and CDR2: SGHRS, YFSETQ. CDR3 loop: CASSPFTGLGSTDTQYF. The DNA for the CDR3 is TGCGCCAGCAGTCCTTTTACAGGGCTCGGAAGCACAGATACGCAGTATTTT.

This sequence joins TRBV5-6 and TRBJ2-7, with D unresolved. The CDR3 length is 11 residues. V dropped 6 bases and J dropped 7 bases, with 11 bases sitting between them. Germline assignment: CDR1 SGHDT and CDR2 YYEEEE. The CDR3 protein is CASTRSGEQYF. The CDR3, as DNA: TGTGCCAGCACCCGATCCGGGGAGCAGTACTTC.

This clone appeared once. The chain joins TRBV27 to TRBJ1-3; TRBD1 agrees at 8 bases. The CDR3 length is 16 residues. With V trimmed by 5 bases and J by 0 bases, 6 bases remained unmatched. Germline CDR1 reads MNHEY; CDR2 reads SMNVEV (reference sequence). CDR3: CASSPTTGASGNTIYF. For the CDR3, the DNA is TGTGCCAGCAGTCCCACGACAGGGGCCTCTGGAAACACCATATATTTT.